This entry lists 5 T cell receptor beta chains sequenced from one sample in a study of blood T cells in healthy people across ages. Combining a sample-barcoded 5' primer with a J-beta primer mix, a second PCR ran for roughly 6 to 12 cycles. Via MiXCR, TCRdb re-called the 5' RACE reads, giving one row per CDR3 protein. The data contain about 1.4 million distinct CDR3 sequences, around 55% of them singletons. Sequencing was carried out using blood. The receptors were gathered from a man in his late teens or twenties in good health.

The chain carries TRBV5-4 and TRBJ2-7; 10 positions match TRBD2. The length of the CDR3 is 15 residues. The germline V gene encodes CDR1 SGHNT and CDR2 YYREEE (reference sequence). V trimming: 0 bases; J trimming: 7 bases; junction bases outside the gene matches: 7. For the CDR3, the DNA is TGTGCCAGCAGCTTGGTTGGACTAGCGGTCAATGAGCAGTACTTC. Translated, it gives CASSLVGLAVNEQYF.

The chain carries TRBV11-2 and TRBJ2-5; TRBD2 aligns across 8 bases. The CDR3 is 15 amino acids. From germline, CDR1 is SGHAT and CDR2 FQNNGV. V trimming: 2 bases; J trimming: 1 base; junction bases outside the gene matches: 3. CDR3 protein: CASSLLTSGQETQYF. The CDR3 DNA reads TGTGCCAGCAGCTTATTAACTAGCGGCCAAGAGACCCAGTACTTC. Based on the CDR3 plus reference TRBV11-2 and TRBJ2-5, the full variable domain is EAGVAQSPRYKIIEKRQSVAFWCNPISGHATLYWYQQILGQGPKLLIQFQNNGVVDDSQLPKDRFSAERLKGVDSTLKIQPAKLEDSAVYLCASSLLTSGQETQYFGPGTRLLVL.

This sequence joins TRBV6-5 and TRBJ1-4; D gene unclear. The germline CDR1 and CDR2 sequences are MNHEY and SVGAGI. Trimming stripped 5 bases from V and 4 bases from J, with 17 bases between. The CDR3 covers 16 residues. The CDR3 DNA is TGTGCCAGCAGTCACACATTCGCAGAGAATAATGAAAAACTGTTTTTT. This encodes CASSHTFAENNEKLFF.

The chain carries TRBV6-1 and TRBJ2-2; 8 bases map to TRBD2. Germline V gene data show CDR1 as MNHNS and CDR2 as SASEGT. Germline trimming cut 6 bases from V and 0 bases from J; bases unmatched to any gene: 12. The CDR3 loop spans 18 amino acids. The CDR3 loop reads CASSAEPQTSANTGELFF. In nucleotides, the CDR3 is TGTGCCAGCAGCGCAGAACCCCAGACTAGCGCGAACACCGGGGAGCTGTTTTTT.

This chain joins TRBV10-3 and TRBJ2-5; a possible D gene is TRBD2 (6 bases). Looked up from germline, CDR1 is ENHRY and CDR2 is SYGVKD. The CDR3 is made up of 13 amino acids. Trimming stripped 10 bases from V and 4 bases from J, with 16 bases between. This CDR3 reads CATLDGGGETQYF. CDR3 bases: TGTGCCACCTTGGACGGGGGAGGAGAGACCCAGTACTTC.